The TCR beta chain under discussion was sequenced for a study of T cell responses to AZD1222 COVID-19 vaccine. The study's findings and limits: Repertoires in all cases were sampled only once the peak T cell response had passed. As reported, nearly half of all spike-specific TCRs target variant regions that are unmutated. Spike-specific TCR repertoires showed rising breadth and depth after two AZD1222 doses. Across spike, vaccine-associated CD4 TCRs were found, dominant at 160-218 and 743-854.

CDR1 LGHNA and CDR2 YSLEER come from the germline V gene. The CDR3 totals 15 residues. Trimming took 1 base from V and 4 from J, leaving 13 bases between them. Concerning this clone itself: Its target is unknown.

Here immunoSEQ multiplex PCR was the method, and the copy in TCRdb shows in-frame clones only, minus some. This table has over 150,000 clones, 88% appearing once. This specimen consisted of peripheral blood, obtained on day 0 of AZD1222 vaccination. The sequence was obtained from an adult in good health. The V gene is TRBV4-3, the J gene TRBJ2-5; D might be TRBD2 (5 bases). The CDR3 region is CASSQGRGRGETQYF. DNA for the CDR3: TGCGCCAGCAGCCAAGGACGGGGTCGGGGAGAGACCCAGTACTTC.